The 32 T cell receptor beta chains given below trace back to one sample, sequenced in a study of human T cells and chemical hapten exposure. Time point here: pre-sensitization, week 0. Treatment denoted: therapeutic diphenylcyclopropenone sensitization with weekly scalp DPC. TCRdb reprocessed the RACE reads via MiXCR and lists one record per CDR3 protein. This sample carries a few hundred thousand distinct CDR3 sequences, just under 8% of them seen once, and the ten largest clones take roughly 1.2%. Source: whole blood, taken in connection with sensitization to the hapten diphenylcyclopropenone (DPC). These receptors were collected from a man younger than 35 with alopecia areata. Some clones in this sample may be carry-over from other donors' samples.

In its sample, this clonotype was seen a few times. CDR3 nucleotides: TGTGCCAGCAGCTACTCGGCTGGGGCCAACGTCCTGACTTTC. Its translation is CASSYSAGANVLTF. This chain uses TRBV7-8 with TRBJ2-6; D is unclear. CDR1 and CDR2 (germline): SGHVS, FQNEAQ. V lost 4 bases to trimming and J lost 2 bases, with 6 bases between them. The CDR3 runs to 14 residues. The full variable domain, rest sourced from reference TRBV7-8 and TRBJ2-6, is GAGVSQSPRYKVAKRGQDVALRCDPISGHVSLFWYQQALGQGPEFLTYFQNEAQLDKSGLPSDRFFAERPEGSVSTLKIQRTQQEDSAVYLCASSYSAGANVLTFGAGSRLTVL.

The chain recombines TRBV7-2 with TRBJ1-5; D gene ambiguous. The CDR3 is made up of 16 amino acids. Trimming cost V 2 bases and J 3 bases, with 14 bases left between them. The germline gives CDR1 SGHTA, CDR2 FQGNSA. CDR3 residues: CASSLSGAGFNQPQHF. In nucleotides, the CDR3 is TGTGCCAGCAGCTTATCAGGAGCGGGGTTCAATCAGCCCCAGCATTTT.

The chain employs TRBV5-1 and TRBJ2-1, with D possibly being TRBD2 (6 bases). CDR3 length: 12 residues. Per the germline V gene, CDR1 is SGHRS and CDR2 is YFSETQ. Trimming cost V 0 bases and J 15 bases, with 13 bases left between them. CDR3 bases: TGCGCCAGCAGCTTGGCGGTGAGGGACTGGTTCTTC. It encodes CASSLAVRDWFF.

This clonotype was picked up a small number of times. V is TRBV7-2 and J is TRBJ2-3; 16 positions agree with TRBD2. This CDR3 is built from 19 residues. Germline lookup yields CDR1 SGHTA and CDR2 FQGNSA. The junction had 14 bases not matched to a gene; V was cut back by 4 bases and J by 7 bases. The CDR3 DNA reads TGTGCCAGCAGCTCAACCGGGCCGGGACTAGCGGGGGGGCAACATACGCAGTATTTT. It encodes CASSSTGPGLAGGQHTQYF. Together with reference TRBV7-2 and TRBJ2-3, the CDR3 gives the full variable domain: GAGVSQSPSNKVTEKGKDVELRCDPISGHTALYWYRQSLGQGLEFLIYFQGNSAPDKSGLPSDRFSAERTGGSVSTLTIQRTQQEDSAVYLCASSSTGPGLAGGQHTQYFGPGTRLTVL.

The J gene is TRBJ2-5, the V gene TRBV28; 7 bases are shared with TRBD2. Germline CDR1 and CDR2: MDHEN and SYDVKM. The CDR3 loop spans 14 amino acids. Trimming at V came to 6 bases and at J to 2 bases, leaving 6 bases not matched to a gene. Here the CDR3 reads CASSLPGLQETQYF. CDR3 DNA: TGTGCCAGCAGCCTCCCGGGACTACAAGAGACCCAGTACTTC.

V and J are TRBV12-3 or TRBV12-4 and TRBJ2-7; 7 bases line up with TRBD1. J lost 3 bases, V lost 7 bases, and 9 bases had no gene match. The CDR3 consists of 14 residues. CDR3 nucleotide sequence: TGTGCCAGCAATGCAGGGGGAAGCAACTACGAGCAGTACTTC. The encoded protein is CASNAGGSNYEQYF.

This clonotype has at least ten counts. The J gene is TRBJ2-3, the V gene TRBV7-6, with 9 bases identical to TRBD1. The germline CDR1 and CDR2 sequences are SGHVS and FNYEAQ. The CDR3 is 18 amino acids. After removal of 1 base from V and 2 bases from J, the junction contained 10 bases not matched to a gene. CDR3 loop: CASSLEDRDRAPTDTQYF. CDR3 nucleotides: TGTGCCAGCAGCTTAGAGGACCGGGACAGGGCCCCCACAGATACGCAGTATTTT. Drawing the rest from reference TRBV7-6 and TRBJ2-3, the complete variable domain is GAGVSQSPRYKVTKRGQDVALRCDPISGHVSLYWYRQALGQGPEFLTYFNYEAQQDKSGLPNDRFSAERPEGSISTLTIQRTEQRDSAMYRCASSLEDRDRAPTDTQYFGPGTRLTVL.

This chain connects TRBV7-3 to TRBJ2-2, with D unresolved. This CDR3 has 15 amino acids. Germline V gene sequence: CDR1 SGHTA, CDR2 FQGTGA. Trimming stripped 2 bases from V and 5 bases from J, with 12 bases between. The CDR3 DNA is TGTGCCAGCAGCTTATCTTCACAGAGAACCGGGGAGCTGTTTTTT. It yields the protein CASSLSSQRTGELFF.

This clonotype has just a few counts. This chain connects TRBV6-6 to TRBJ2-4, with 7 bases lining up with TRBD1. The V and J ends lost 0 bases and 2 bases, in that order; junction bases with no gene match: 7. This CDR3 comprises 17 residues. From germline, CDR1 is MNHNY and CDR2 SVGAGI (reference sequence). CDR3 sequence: CASSYSGTEETKNIQYF. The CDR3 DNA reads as TGTGCCAGCAGTTACTCGGGGACAGAAGAGACCAAAAACATTCAGTACTTC.

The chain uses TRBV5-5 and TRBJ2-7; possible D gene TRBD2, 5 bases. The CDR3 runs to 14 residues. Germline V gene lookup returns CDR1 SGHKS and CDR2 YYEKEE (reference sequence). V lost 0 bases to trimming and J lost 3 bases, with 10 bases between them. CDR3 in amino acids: CASSLAGNLYEQYV. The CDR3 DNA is TGTGCCAGCAGCTTGGCCGGGAACCTCTACGAGCAGTACGTC.

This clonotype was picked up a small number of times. CDR3: CASSLVSDLETQYF. Written as DNA, the CDR3 is TGTGCCAGCAGCTTAGTATCCGATCTGGAGACCCAGTACTTC. This sequence joins TRBV7-8 and TRBJ2-5, with D unresolved. The V end was cut by 1 base, the J end by 5 bases, with 11 bases between. The CDR3 is 14 residues long. Germline-derived CDR1 and CDR2 are SGHVS and FQNEAQ.

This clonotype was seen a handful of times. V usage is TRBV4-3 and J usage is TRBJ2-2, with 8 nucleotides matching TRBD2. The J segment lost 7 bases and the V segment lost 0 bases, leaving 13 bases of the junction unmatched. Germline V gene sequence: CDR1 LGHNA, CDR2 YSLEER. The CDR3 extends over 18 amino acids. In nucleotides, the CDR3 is TGCGCCAGCAGCCAAGATCTTCGCCAGCGGGGGATCATCGGGGAGCTGTTTTTT. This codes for CASSQDLRQRGIIGELFF.

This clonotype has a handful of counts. The CDR3 sequence: CASSRDFNNEQFF. CDR3 coding DNA: TGTGCCAGCAGCAGGGACTTCAACAATGAGCAGTTCTTC. The rearrangement links TRBV6-2 or TRBV6-3 to TRBJ2-1, with a possible D match to TRBD2 (6 bases). The germline CDR1 and CDR2 sequences are MNHEY and SVGEGT. This CDR3 contains 13 residues. V was shortened by 6 bases and J by 5 bases, with 11 bases between the two germline ends.

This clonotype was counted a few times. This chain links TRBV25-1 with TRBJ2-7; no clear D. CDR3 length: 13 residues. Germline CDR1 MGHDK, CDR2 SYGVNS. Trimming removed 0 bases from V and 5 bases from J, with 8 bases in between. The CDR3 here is CASSEYGKDEQYV. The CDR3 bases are TGTGCCAGCAGTGAATACGGAAAAGACGAGCAGTACGTC.

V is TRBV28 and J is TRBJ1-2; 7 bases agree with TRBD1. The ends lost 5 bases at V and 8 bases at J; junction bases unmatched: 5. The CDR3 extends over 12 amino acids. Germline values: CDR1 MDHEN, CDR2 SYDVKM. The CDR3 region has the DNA TGTGCCAGCAGTAAGGGGGCGCGCGGCTACACCTTC. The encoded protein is CASSKGARGYTF.

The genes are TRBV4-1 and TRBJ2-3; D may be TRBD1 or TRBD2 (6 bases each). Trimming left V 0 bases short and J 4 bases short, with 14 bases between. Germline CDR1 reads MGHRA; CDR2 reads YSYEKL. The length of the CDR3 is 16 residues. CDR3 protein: CASSQEALGGPDTQYF. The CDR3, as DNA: TGCGCCAGCAGCCAAGAGGCTTTGGGGGGCCCAGATACGCAGTATTTT.

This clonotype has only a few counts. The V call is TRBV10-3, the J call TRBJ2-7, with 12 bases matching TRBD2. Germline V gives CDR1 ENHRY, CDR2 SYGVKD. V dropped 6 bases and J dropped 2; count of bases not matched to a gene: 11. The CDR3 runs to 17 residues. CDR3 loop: CAIRFSSSGGETYEQYF. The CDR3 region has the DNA TGTGCCATCAGATTTTCCTCTAGCGGGGGGGAGACCTACGAGCAGTACTTC.

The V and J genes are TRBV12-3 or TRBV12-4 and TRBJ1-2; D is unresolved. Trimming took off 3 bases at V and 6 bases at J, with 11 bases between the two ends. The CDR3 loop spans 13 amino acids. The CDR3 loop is CASSLGSLDGYTF. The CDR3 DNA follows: TGTGCCAGCAGTTTGGGCAGCCTCGATGGCTACACCTTC.

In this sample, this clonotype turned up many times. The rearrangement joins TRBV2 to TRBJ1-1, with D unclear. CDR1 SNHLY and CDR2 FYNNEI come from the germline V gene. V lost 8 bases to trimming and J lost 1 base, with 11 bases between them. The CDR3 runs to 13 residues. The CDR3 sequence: CASGLGENTEAFF. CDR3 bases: TGTGCCAGCGGCCTGGGAGAGAACACTGAAGCTTTCTTT.

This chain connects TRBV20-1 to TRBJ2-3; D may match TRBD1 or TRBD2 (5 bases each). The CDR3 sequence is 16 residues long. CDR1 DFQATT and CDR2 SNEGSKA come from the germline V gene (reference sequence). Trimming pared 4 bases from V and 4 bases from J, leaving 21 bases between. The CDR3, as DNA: TGCAGTGCTACCAACTATATATGGGGGTCAGCAGATACGCAGTATTTT. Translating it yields CSATNYIWGSADTQYF.

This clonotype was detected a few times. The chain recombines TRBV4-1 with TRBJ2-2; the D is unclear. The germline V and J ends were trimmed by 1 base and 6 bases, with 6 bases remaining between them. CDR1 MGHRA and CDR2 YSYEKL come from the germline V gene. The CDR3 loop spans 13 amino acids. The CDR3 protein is CASSQVQPGELFF. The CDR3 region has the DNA TGCGCCAGCAGCCAAGTACAACCCGGGGAGCTGTTTTTT.

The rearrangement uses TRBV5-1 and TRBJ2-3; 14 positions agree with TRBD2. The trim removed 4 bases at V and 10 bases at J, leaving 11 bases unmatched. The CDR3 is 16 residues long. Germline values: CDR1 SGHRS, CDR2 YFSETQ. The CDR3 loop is CASSVSGTSGGPPQYF. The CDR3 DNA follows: TGCGCCAGCAGCGTATCCGGGACTAGCGGGGGTCCTCCGCAGTATTTT.

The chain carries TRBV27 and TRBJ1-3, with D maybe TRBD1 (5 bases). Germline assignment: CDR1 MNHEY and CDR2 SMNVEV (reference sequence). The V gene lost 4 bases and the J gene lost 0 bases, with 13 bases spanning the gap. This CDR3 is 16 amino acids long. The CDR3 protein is CASSSGQGVSGNTIYF. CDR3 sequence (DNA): TGTGCCAGCAGTTCCGGGCAGGGAGTCTCTGGAAACACCATATATTTT.

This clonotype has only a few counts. CDR3 DNA sequence: TGTGCCAGCAGCGTGGTGGGGGCCCTGAGCACAGATACGCAGTATTTT. Protein product: CASSVVGALSTDTQYF. The chain couples TRBV9 to TRBJ2-3; D may be TRBD1 (6 bases). The V end was cut by 2 bases, the J end by 0 bases, with 13 bases between. Germline V lookup: CDR1 SGDLS, CDR2 YYNGEE. CDR3 length: 16 amino acids.

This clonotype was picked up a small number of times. CDR3 protein: CASSSLQGYEQYF. CDR3 sequence (DNA): TGCGCCAGCAGCTCGCTACAGGGCTACGAGCAGTACTTC. The V gene is TRBV5-1, the J gene TRBJ2-7; weak D call: TRBD1 (6 bases). The CDR3 totals 13 residues. Germline V gene data show CDR1 as SGHRS and CDR2 as YFSETQ. The V and J ends lost 3 bases and 3 bases respectively, with 10 bases between them. The variable domain in full, with the rest retrieved from reference TRBV5-1 and TRBJ2-7, is KAGVTQTPRYLIKTRGQQVTLSCSPISGHRSVSWYQQTPGQGLQFLFEYFSETQRNKGNFPGRFSGRQFSNSRSEMNVSTLELGDSALYLCASSSLQGYEQYFGPGTRLTVT.

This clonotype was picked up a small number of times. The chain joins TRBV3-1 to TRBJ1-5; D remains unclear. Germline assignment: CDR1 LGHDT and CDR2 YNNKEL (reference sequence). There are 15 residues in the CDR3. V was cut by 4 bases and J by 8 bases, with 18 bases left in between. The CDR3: CASSPGVLIREPQHF. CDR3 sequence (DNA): TGTGCCAGCAGCCCGGGCGTTCTTATTCGGGAGCCCCAGCATTTT. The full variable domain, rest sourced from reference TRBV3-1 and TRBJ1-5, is DTAVSQTPKYLVTQMGNDKSIKCEQNLGHDTMYWYKQDSKKFLKIMFSYNNKELIINETVPNRFSPKSPDKAHLNLHINSLELGDSAVYFCASSPGVLIREPQHFGDGTRLSIL.

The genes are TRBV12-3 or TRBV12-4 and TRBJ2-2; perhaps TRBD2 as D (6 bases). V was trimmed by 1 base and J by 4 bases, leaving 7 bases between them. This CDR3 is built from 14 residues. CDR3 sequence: CASSLDGGTGELFF. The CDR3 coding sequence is TGTGCCAGCAGTTTAGACGGGGGCACCGGGGAGCTGTTTTTT.

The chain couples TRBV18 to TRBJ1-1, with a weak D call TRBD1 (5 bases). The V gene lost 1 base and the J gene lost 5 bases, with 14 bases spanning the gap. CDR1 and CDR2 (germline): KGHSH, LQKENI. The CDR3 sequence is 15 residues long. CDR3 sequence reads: CASSPRGTSETEAFF. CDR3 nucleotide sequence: TGTGCCAGCTCACCACGGGGGACCTCGGAGACTGAAGCTTTCTTT.

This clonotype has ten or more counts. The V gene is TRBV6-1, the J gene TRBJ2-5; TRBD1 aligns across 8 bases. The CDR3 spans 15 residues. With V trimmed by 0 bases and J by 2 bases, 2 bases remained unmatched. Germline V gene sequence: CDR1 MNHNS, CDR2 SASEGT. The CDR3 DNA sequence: TGTGCCAGCAGTGAAGCGGGACAGGTACAAGAGACCCAGTACTTC. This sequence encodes CASSEAGQVQETQYF.

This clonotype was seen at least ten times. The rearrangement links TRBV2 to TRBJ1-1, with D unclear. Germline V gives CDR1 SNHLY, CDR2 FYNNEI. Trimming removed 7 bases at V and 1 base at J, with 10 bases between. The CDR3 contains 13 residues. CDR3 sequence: CASTTGWNTEAFF. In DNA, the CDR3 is TGTGCCAGCACAACGGGATGGAACACTGAAGCTTTCTTT.

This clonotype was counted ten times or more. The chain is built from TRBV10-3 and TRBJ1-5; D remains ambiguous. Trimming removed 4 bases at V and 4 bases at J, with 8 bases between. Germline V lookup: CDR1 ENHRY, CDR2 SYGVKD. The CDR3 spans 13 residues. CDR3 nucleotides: TGTGCCATCAGTGTAGGGCAGAATCAGCCCCAGCATTTT. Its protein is CAISVGQNQPQHF.

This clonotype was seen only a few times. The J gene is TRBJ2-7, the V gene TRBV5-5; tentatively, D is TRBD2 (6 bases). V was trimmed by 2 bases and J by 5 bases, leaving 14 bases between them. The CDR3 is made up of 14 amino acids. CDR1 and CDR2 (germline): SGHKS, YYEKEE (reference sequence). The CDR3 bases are TGTGCCAGCAGCTTTTTTCAGGGAGGCCACGAGCAGTACTTC. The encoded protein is CASSFFQGGHEQYF.